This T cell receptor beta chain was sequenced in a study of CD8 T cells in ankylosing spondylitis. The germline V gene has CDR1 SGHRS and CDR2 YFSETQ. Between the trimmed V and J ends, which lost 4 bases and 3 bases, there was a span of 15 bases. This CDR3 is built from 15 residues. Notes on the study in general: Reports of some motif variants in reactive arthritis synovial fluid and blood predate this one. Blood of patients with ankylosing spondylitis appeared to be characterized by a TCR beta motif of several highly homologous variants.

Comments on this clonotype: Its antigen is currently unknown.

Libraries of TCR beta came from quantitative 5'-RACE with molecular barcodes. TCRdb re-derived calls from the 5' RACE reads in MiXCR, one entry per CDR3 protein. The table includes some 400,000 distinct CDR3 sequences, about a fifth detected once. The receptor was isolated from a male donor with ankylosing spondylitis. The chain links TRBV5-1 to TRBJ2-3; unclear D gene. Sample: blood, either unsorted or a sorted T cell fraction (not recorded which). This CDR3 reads CASSLDRVPTDTQYF. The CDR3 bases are TGCGCCAGCAGCCTCGACCGGGTGCCTACAGATACGCAGTATTTT.